These 14 T cell receptor beta chains were all obtained from the same sample, sequenced in a study of response to subunit inactivated influenza vaccine. One entry per CDR3 protein results from TCRdb running MiXCR on the RT-PCR reads. Here the sample spans 630,000 or so distinct CDR3 sequences, approximately 15% being singletons. Source: PBMCs from blood, taken less than 13 days after vaccination. The origin of the receptors is a man aged 50-60 years who received an inactivated influenza vaccine.

This rearrangement joins TRBV12-3 or TRBV12-4 to TRBJ2-7; D tentatively fits TRBD1 or TRBD2 (5 bases each). With 3 bases removed from V and 0 bases from J, the gap between germline ends came to 9 bases. The CDR3 contains 14 residues. The CDR3 sequence: CASSLRGFSYEQYF. The CDR3, as DNA: TGTGCCAGCAGTTTGAGGGGATTCTCCTACGAGCAGTACTTC.

This clonotype has only a few counts. V gene TRBV28 combines with J gene TRBJ2-3; D is possibly TRBD2 (6 bases). Germline V CDR1 and CDR2: MDHEN, SYDVKM. Trimming stripped 2 bases from V and 0 bases from J, with 9 bases between. The CDR3 has 15 residues. CDR3 DNA: TGTGCCAGCAGTTTACGGCGGGATAGCACAGATACGCAGTATTTT. This codes for CASSLRRDSTDTQYF.

The sample holds a few counts of this clonotype. This chain joins TRBV28 and TRBJ1-1; no definite D call. V dropped 2 bases and J dropped 3 bases, with 4 bases sitting between them. CDR3 length: 12 amino acids. The germline CDR1 and CDR2 sequences are MDHEN and SYDVKM. The CDR3 DNA sequence: TGTGCCAGCAGTTTAGTCTACACTGAAGCTTTCTTT. Protein product: CASSLVYTEAFF.

This clonotype was observed a few times. This chain links TRBV15 with TRBJ2-7, with no clear D. CDR1 and CDR2 from the germline V gene are LNHNV and YYDKDF (reference sequence). The CDR3 totals 13 residues. The V end lost 1 base, the J end lost 5 bases, and 9 bases lay between the germline ends. The CDR3 DNA reads as TGTGCCACCAGCAGAGCGACTTACCACGAGCAGTACTTC. This translates into CATSRATYHEQYF.

This clonotype has only one observation. The chain couples TRBV5-4 to TRBJ2-2, with D possibly being TRBD2 (5 bases). V was pared by 0 bases and J by 5 bases, with 11 bases between. The length of the CDR3 is 15 residues. CDR1 and CDR2 from the germline V gene are SGHNT and YYREEE (reference sequence). The CDR3 loop reads CASSLAVRGTGELFF. The CDR3 bases are TGTGCCAGCAGCTTGGCTGTGCGAGGGACCGGGGAGCTGTTTTTT.

This clonotype has only a few counts. This chain uses TRBV6-1 with TRBJ1-1; 9 nucleotides align to TRBD1. CDR3 length: 14 residues. V lost 6 bases to trimming and J lost 3 bases; unmatched junction nucleotides: 5. Germline V gene sequence: CDR1 MNHNS, CDR2 SASEGT. CDR3 region: CASSRQGGHTEAFF. The CDR3 region has the DNA TGTGCCAGCAGCCGACAGGGGGGTCACACTGAAGCTTTCTTT.

In its sample, this clonotype was seen many times. The chain recombines TRBV12-3 or TRBV12-4 with TRBJ1-3, with D possibly matching TRBD1 (5 bases). The CDR3 extends over 14 amino acids. V dropped 7 bases and J dropped 4 bases, with 14 bases sitting between them. CDR3 coding DNA: TGTGCCAGCAACCGCCGGGACGGAGGAAACACCATATATTTT. Encoded protein: CASNRRDGGNTIYF.

The chain joins TRBV10-3 to TRBJ2-7; the match to TRBD2 covers 11 bases. This CDR3 has 16 amino acids. J gave up 1 base and V 3 bases, and 5 bases lay outside the gene matches. The germline gives CDR1 ENHRY, CDR2 SYGVKD. The CDR3 here is CAISELAGVFSYEQYF. CDR3 coding DNA: TGTGCCATCAGTGAACTAGCGGGAGTGTTTTCCTACGAGCAGTACTTC.

This clonotype was observed a few times. The CDR3 loop reads CASSQVSGGVRETQYF. CDR3 sequence (DNA): TGTGCCAGCAGCCAAGTCAGTGGAGGGGTGAGAGAGACCCAGTACTTC. The chain uses TRBV14 and TRBJ2-5, with a tentative D call TRBD2 (6 bases). The CDR3 loop spans 16 amino acids. Germline-derived CDR1 and CDR2 are SGHDN and FVKESK. V lost 1 base to trimming and J lost 4 bases, with 16 bases between them. Full variable domain (missing parts from reference TRBV14 and TRBJ2-5): EAGVTQFPSHSVIEKGQTVTLRCDPISGHDNLYWYRRVMGKEIKFLLHFVKESKQDESGMPNNRFLAERTGGTYSTLKVQPAELEDSGVYFCASSQVSGGVRETQYFGPGTRLLVL.

In its sample, this clonotype was seen a few times. The V gene is TRBV20-1, the J gene TRBJ2-5; TRBD2 is a possible D gene (6 bases). The CDR3 spans 12 residues. Germline V CDR1 and CDR2: DFQATT, SNEGSKA (reference sequence). CDR3 sequence: CRGSAGPGTQYF. In nucleotides, the CDR3 is TGCAGGGGGTCGGCGGGGCCGGGGACCCAGTACTTC.

This clonotype was seen a few times. The V gene is TRBV12-3 or TRBV12-4, the J gene TRBJ2-5; the match to TRBD2 covers 14 bases. After removal of 5 bases from V and 13 bases from J, the junction contained 15 bases not matched to a gene. The CDR3 covers 16 residues. CDR3: CASSPRGGTSGGPAYF. CDR3 in DNA: TGTGCCAGCAGTCCTCGGGGCGGGACTAGCGGGGGCCCCGCGTACTTC.

The chain is built from TRBV10-3 and TRBJ1-4, with unresolved D. The CDR3 totals 16 residues. Trimming pared 2 bases from V and 0 bases from J, leaving 10 bases between. Germline CDR1 is ENHRY and CDR2 is SYGVKD. This CDR3 reads CAISERKGTTNEKLFF. CDR3 coding DNA: TGTGCCATCAGTGAGCGGAAGGGAACAACTAATGAAAAACTGTTTTTT.

V is TRBV20-1 and J is TRBJ1-4; 10 positions match TRBD1. This CDR3 spans 13 amino acids. Germline CDR1 reads DFQATT; CDR2 reads SNEGSKA (reference sequence). The J segment lost 6 bases and the V segment lost 6 bases, leaving 4 bases of the junction unmatched. CDR3 in amino acids: CSAKTGGHEKLFF. In DNA form, the CDR3 reads TGCAGTGCCAAGACAGGGGGCCATGAAAAACTGTTTTTT.

The CDR3 DNA is TGTGCCAGCAGCTTATCCGGCCTGGCCTCCTACAATGAGCAGTTCTTC. This gives the protein CASSLSGLASYNEQFF. J is TRBJ2-1 and V is TRBV7-2; D remains unclear. The CDR3 is 16 amino acids. Germline V lookup: CDR1 SGHTA, CDR2 FQGNSA. Trimming stripped 2 bases from V and 0 bases from J, with 11 bases between.